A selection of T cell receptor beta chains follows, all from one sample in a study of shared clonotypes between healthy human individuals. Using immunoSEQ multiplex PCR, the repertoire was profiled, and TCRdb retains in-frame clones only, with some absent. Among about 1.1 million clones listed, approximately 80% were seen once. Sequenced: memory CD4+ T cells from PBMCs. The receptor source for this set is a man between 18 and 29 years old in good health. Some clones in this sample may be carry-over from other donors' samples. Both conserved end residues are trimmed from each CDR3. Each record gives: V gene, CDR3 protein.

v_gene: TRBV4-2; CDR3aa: ASSLGDGGELF
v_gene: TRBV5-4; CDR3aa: ASSSGTGGFNEQF
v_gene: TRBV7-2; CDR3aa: ASSSRGPIQY
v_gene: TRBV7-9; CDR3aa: ASSRDGNIQY
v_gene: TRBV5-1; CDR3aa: ASRSTGPVSYEQY
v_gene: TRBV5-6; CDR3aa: ASSPYRAGELF
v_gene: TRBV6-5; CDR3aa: ASSYSGQGNTIY
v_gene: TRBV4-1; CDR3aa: ASSRIIMSLGQLETQY
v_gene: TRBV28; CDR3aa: ASSLMSGGQEQY
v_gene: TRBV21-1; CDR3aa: ASKRGGRFLQPQH
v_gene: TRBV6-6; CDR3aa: ASSSLGEQY
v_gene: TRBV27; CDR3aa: ASSNKYSGGGGYGYT
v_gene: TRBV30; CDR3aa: AWWGSGRNEQY
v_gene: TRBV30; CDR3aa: AWSGTYYGYT
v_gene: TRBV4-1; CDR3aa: ASSQGTGVSYNEQF
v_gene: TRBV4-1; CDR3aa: ASSPTGVRNTEAF
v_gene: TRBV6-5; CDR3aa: ASSSQTGRWHQPQH
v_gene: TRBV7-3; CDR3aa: ASSLTGNTGELF
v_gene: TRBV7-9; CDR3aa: ASSPKQGRGTFLYNEQF
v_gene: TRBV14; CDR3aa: ASSTGQGNVYEQF
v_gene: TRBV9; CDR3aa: ASSVAGPGELF
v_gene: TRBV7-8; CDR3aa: ASSERRDSYGYT
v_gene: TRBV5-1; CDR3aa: ASSPDSGAMNEQF
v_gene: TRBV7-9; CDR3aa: ASSLGPSYGYT
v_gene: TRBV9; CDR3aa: ASSVGTGSGNTIY
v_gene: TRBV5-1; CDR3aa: ASSLGYSGPGELF
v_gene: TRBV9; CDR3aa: ASSTQVNTEAF
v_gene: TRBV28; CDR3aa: ASSSLPGLVVETQY